The T cell receptor (beta chain) described here comes from a study of blood T cell repertoires in COVID-19. Looking at the study overall: Donors in the United States, Italy and Spain gave samples during acute or convalescent COVID-19.

Germline CDR1 and CDR2: DFQATT and SNEGSKA (reference sequence). V lost 6 bases and J 1 base, leaving 22 bases between the germline ends. This CDR3 is built from 17 residues. In the study's own analysis: Reference gene primers were amplified, and this amplification served to estimate nucleated cell counts. The data were produced by immunoSEQ multiplex PCR, yet TCRdb's version contains in-frame clones alone and is incomplete. The V and J calls and clone size were taken over from that table, and D and trimming were inferred from the DNA. The table lists about 140,000 clones, over 75% of them singletons.

The receptor was derived from a woman in her fifties or sixties with acute or convalescent COVID-19. The sequencing input was peripheral blood. The chain couples TRBV20-1 to TRBJ1-3; D is perhaps TRBD1 (5 bases). The CDR3 region has the DNA TGCAGTGCCAGTAATCCAGGGCGCCTATTATCTGGAAACACCATATATTTT. This gives the protein CSASNPGRLLSGNTIYF.